The following is a T cell receptor (beta chain) sequence with its context. CDR1 and CDR2 (germline): SNHLY, FYNNEI. The CDR3 is 13 residues long. Trimming cost V 7 bases and J 9 bases, with 16 bases left between them. The sample is drawn from a study of blood T cells in healthy people across ages. Russia was home to the donors, healthy Caucasian individuals aged 6 to 90. PCR was performed a second time for roughly 7 to 11 cycles using a sample-barcoded 5' primer and a J-beta primer mix. TCRdb itself ran the 5' RACE reads through MiXCR, one entry per CDR3 protein. Of about 680,000 distinct CDR3 sequences listed, more than 40% were seen once; the top ten hold about 32%.

V gene TRBV2 combines with J gene TRBJ2-4; tentative D call: TRBD2 (5 bases). The clonotype was recovered from a woman aged 60-75 years in good health. Sequencing was performed on blood. CDR3 nucleotides: TGTGCCAGCATGAGGACTCTCGCTACCATTCAGTACTTC. Translation gives CASMRTLATIQYF.